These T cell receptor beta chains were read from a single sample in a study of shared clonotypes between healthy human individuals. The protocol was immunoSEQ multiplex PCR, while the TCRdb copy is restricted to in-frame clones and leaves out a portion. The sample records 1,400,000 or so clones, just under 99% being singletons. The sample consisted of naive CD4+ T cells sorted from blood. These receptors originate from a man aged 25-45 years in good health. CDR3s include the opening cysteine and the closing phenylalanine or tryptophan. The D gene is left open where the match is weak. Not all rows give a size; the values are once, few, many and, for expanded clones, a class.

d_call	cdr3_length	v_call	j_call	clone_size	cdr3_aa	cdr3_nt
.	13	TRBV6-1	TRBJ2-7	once	CASSGIQGGEQYF	TGTGCCAGCAGTGGAATACAGGGTGGCGAGCAGTACTTC
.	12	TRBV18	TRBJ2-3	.	CASSSSIDTQYF	TGTGCCAGCTCATCCAGCATTGATACGCAGTATTTT
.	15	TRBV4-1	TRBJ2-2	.	CASSHPGVSGGELFF	TGCGCCAGCAGCCACCCGGGAGTAAGTGGCGGGGAGCTGTTTTTT
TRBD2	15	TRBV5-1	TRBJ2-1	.	CASSLAGGNIGEQFF	TGCGCCAGCAGCTTGGCGGGAGGTAATATAGGTGAGCAGTTCTTC
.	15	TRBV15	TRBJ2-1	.	CATSRDSGQYNEQFF	TGTGCCACCAGCAGAGATTCGGGCCAGTACAATGAGCAGTTCTTC
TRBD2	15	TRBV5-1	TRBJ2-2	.	CASTLAGANTGELFF	TGCGCCAGTACACTAGCGGGAGCGAACACCGGGGAGCTGTTTTTT
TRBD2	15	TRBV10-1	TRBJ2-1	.	CASSPGTSGNNEQFF	TGCGCCAGCAGTCCCGGGACTAGCGGAAACAATGAGCAGTTCTTC
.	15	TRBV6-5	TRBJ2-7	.	CASSYSTGSSYEQYF	TGTGCCAGCAGTTACTCTACAGGGAGCTCCTACGAGCAGTACTTC
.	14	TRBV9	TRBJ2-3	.	CASSKRAGPDTQYF	TGTGCCAGCAGCAAGCGGGCGGGGCCAGATACGCAGTATTTT
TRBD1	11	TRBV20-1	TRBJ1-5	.	CSATGTGTQHF	TGCAGTGCCACCGGGACAGGGACCCAGCATTTT
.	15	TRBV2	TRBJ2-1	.	CASRPRTLSYNEQFF	TGTGCCAGCAGACCCCGGACTCTCTCTTACAATGAGCAGTTCTTC
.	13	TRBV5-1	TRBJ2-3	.	CASSQAVADTQYF	TGCGCCAGCAGCCAAGCTGTTGCAGATACGCAGTATTTT
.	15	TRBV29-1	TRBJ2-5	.	CSVKGIPKGGETQYF	TGCAGCGTAAAGGGGATACCCAAAGGCGGGGAGACCCAGTACTTC